This T cell receptor beta chain was documented in a study of CD8+CD57+ T cells in acquired aplastic anemia. Points on this clonotype: Antigen specificity is unknown.

The study profiled TCR beta VDJ and CDR3 using genomic DNA as template. TCRdb passed the reads through MiXCR, listing each CDR3 protein once. This table has 270,000 or so distinct CDR3 sequences, 70% to 85% appearing once. Notes on the study in general: More than 25 was the count of CD8+ CDR3 sequences that patients shared with controls.

There are 12 residues in the CDR3. V lost 6 bases and J 6 bases, leaving 12 bases between the germline ends. In germline, CDR1 is DFQATT, CDR2 SNEGSKA (reference sequence). CD8+CD57+ cell expansion had been shown by flow cytometry in patients chosen for sequencing. The TCR was taken from a human donor with aplastic anemia. The sequenced sample consisted of sorted CD4+, CD8+, or CD8+CD57+ T cells (not recorded which) from PBMCs. V gene TRBV20-1 combines with J gene TRBJ1-5, with D uncertain. The CDR3 DNA reads as TGCAGTGCCAGTAGTTTCGGTCAGCCCCAGCATTTT. Translation: CSASSFGQPQHF.